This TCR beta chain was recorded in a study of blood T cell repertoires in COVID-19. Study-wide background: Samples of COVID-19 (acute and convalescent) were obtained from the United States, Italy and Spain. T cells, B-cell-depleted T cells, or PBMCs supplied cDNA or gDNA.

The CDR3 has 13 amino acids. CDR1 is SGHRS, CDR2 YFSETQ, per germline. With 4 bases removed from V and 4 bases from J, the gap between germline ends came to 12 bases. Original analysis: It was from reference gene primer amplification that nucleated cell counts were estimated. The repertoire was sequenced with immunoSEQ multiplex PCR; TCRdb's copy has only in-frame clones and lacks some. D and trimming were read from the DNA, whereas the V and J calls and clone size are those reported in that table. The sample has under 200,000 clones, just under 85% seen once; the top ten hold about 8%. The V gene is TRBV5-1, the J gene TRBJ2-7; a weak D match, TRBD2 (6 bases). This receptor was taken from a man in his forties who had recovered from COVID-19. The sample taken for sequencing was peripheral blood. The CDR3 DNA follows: TGCGCCAGCAGCCGGGGGTCCGGGTACGAGCAGTACTTC. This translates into CASSRGSGYEQYF.